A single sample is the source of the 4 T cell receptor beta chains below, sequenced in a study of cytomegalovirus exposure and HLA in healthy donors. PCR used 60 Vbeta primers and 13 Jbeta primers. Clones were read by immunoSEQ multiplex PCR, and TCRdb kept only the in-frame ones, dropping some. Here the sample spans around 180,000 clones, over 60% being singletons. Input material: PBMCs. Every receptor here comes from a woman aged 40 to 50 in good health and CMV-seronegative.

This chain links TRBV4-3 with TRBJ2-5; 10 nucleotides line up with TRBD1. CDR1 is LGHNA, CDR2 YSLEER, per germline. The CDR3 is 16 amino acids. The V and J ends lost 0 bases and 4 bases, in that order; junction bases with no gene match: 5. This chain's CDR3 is CASSQEAGTGAETQYF. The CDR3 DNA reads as TGCGCCAGCAGCCAAGAAGCCGGGACAGGGGCAGAGACCCAGTACTTC.

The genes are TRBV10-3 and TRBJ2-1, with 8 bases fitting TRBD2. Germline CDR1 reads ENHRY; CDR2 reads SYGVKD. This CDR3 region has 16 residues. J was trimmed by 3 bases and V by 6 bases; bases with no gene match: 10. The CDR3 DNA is TGTGCCATCAGCACCCAAGCGGGGGCCTACTACAATGAGCAGTTCTTC. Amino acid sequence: CAISTQAGAYYNEQFF.

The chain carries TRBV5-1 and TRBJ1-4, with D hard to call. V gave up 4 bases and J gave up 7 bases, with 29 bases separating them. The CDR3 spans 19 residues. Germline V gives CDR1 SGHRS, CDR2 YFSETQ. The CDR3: CASSPTPQGAQSLGEKLFF. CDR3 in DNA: TGCGCCAGCAGCCCTACCCCACAAGGAGCCCAGAGCCTAGGTGAAAAACTGTTTTTT.

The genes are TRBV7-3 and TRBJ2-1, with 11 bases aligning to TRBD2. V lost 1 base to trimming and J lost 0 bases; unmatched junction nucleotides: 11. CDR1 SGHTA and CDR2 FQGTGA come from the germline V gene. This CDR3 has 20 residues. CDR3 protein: CASSLRGGGTSGSSYNEQFF. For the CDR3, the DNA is TGTGCCAGCAGCTTAAGAGGGGGGGGTACTAGCGGGAGCTCCTACAATGAGCAGTTCTTC.